The following is a TCR beta chain sequence with its context. Researchers ran the PCR with 60 Vbeta and 13 Jbeta primers. Produced via immunoSEQ multiplex PCR; TCRdb's table is partial and in-frame only. The sample comprises about 170,000 clones, roughly 78% of which are singletons, and approximately 13% rests with the top ten. These data originate in a study of cytomegalovirus exposure and HLA in healthy donors. The CDR3 contains 12 residues. CDR1 and CDR2 (germline): MNHEY, SVGAGI. The V end was cut by 6 bases, the J end by 6 bases, with 9 bases between. Sequenced input: PBMCs. The sequence came from a woman in her forties or fifties in good health and CMV-seropositive. This sequence joins TRBV6-5 and TRBJ1-5; D remains unclear. As DNA, the CDR3 is TGTGCCAGCAGCAGGATCGGTCAGCCCCAGCATTTT. Translated, it gives CASSRIGQPQHF.